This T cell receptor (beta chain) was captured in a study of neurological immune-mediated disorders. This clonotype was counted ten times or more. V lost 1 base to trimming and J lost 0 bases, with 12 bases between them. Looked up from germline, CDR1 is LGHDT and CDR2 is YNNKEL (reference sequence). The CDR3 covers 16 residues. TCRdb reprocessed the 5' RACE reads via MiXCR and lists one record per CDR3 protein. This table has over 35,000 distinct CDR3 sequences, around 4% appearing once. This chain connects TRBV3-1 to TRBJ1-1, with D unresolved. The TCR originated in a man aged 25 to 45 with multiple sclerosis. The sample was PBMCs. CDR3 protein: CASSQADRGVNTEAFF. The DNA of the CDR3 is TGTGCCAGCAGCCAAGCGGACCGTGGGGTGAACACTGAAGCTTTCTTT.